This T cell receptor beta chain appears in the sequencing data of a study of neurological immune-mediated disorders. Broader study findings: No CDR3 amino acid sequences recurred among expanded clones across subjects, suggesting private repertoires in all groups.

This clonotype was recorded at least ten times. Its antigen is unidentified. The V gene's germline CDR1 is WNHNN and CDR2 SYGVQD (reference sequence). Trimming took off 2 bases at V and 1 base at J, with 11 bases between the two ends. CDR3 size: 15 residues. The cDNA was generated through 5'RACE incorporating 10-nucleotide random UMIs. TCRdb re-called the 5' RACE reads with MiXCR, one entry per CDR3 protein. This sample has about 46,000 distinct CDR3 sequences, with under 2% found just once. The sample comprised PBMCs. The chain couples TRBV10-1 to TRBJ1-1; weak D call: TRBD1 (5 bases). This TCR came from a woman aged 40 to 50 with multiple sclerosis. DNA of the CDR3: TGCGCCAGCAGTGAGGGGGGTATAAGGAACACTGAAGCTTTCTTT. This translates into CASSEGGIRNTEAFF.